The entry below gives a single TCR beta chain sequence along with its context. Each CDR3 protein gets one entry after TCRdb re-called the RT-PCR reads with MiXCR. The sample includes some 87,000 distinct CDR3 sequences, about 48% of them seen just once. The data were taken from a study of patients and donors after allogeneic stem cell transplantation. The specimen sequenced was blood, either unsorted or a sorted T cell fraction (not recorded which). The TCR originated in a human donor who was either an allogeneic HSCT recipient or a stem cell or donor lymphocyte infusion donor (not recorded which). It is not recorded whose cells these are; they may come from a transplant donor.

The CDR3 protein is CASSPGKDRERGQYF. The CDR3 DNA is TGTGCCAGCAGTCCGGGGAAGGACAGGGAAAGAGGGCAGTACTTC. J is TRBJ2-7 and V is TRBV12-3 or TRBV12-4; 8 positions match TRBD1. With 5 bases clipped from V and 9 bases from J, the junction kept 15 bases outside the gene matches. This CDR3 has 15 amino acids.